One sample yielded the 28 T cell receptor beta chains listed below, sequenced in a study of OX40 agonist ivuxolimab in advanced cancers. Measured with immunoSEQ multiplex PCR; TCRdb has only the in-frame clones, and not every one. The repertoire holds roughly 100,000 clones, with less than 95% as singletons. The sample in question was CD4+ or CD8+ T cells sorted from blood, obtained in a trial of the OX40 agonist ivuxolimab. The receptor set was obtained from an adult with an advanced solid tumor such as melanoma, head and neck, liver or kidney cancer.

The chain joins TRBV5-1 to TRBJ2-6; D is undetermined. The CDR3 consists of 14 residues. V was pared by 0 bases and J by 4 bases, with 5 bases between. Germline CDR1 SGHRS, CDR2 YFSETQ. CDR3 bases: TGCGCCAGCAGCTTGGATATAGGGGCCAACGTCCTGACTTTC. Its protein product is CASSLDIGANVLTF. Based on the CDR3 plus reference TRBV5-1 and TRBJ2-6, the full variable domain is KAGVTQTPRYLIKTRGQQVTLSCSPISGHRSVSWYQQTPGQGLQFLFEYFSETQRNKGNFPGRFSGRQFSNSRSEMNVSTLELGDSALYLCASSLDIGANVLTFGAGSRLTVL.

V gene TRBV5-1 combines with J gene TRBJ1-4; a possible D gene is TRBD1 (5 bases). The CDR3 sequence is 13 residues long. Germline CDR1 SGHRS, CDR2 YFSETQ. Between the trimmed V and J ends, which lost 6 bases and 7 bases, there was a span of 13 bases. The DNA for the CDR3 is TGCGCCAGCACGTCAGGGTCGGGTGAAAAACTGTTTTTT. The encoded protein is CASTSGSGEKLFF.

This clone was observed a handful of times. As DNA, the CDR3 is TGTGCCAGCAGGCTAACAGGGGGCCGGGTAAACACTGAAGCTTTCTTT. The encoded protein is CASRLTGGRVNTEAFF. The chain links TRBV2 to TRBJ1-1; 9 nucleotides agree with TRBD1. The V segment lost 6 bases and the J segment 2 bases; nucleotides outside the gene matches: 10. The CDR3 consists of 16 residues. CDR1 and CDR2 from the germline V gene are SNHLY and FYNNEI.

The CDR3 bases are TGTGCCAGCAGTTCTAGTGGCTACACCTTC. This sequence encodes CASSSSGYTF. The rearrangement uses TRBV28 and TRBJ1-2; D unclear. CDR1 and CDR2 from the germline V gene are MDHEN and SYDVKM. The V and J ends lost 4 bases and 7 bases respectively, with 4 bases between them. This CDR3 is built from 10 residues.

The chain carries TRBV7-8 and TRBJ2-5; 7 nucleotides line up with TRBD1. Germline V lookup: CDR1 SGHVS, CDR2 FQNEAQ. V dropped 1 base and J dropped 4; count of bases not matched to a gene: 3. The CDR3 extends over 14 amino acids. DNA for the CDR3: TGTGCCAGCAGCTTAGGGACAGGAACAGAGACCCAGTACTTC. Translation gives CASSLGTGTETQYF.

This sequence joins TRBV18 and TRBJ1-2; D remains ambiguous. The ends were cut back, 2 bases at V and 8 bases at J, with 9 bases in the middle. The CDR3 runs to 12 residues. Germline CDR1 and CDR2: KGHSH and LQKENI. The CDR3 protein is CASSPTAGGYTF. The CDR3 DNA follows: TGTGCCAGCTCACCAACCGCCGGGGGCTACACCTTC.

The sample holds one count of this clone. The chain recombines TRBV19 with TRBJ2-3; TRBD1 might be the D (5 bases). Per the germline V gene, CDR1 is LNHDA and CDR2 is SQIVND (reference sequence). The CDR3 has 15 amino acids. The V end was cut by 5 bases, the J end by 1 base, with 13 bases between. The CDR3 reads CASSSPPTGTDTQYF. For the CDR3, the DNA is TGTGCCAGTAGTTCTCCCCCGACAGGCACAGATACGCAGTATTTT.

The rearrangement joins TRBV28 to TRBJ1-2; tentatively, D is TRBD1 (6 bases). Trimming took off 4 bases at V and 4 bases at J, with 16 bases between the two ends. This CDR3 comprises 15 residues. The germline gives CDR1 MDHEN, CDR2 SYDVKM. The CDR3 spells CASSSTGSEGYGYTF. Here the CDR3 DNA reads TGTGCCAGCAGTTCGACAGGAAGTGAGGGCTATGGCTACACCTTC.

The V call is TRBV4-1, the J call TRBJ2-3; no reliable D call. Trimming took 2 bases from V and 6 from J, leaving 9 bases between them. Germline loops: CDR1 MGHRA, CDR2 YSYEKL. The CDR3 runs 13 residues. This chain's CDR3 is CASSQIPGDTQYF. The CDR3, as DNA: TGCGCCAGCAGCCAAATTCCCGGGGATACGCAGTATTTT.

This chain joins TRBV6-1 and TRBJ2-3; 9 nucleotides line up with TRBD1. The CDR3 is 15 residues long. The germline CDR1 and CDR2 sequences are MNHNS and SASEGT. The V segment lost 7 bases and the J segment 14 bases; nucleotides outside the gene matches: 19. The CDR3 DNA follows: TGTGCCAGCAACCTCGGACAGGGGAGTTATGGATTGTGGTATTTT. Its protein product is CASNLGQGSYGLWYF.

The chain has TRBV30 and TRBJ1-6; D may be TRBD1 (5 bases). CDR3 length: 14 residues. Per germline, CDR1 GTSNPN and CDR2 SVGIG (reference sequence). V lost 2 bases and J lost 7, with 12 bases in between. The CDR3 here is CAWSPGTRNSPLHF. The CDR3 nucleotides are TGTGCCTGGAGTCCCGGGACCAGGAATTCACCCCTCCACTTT.

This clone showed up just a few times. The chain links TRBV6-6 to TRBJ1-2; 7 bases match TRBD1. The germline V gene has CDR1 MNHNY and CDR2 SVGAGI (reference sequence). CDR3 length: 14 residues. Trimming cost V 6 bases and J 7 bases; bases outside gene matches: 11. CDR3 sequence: CASRDHRGQRGYTF. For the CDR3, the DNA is TGTGCCAGCAGGGACCACAGGGGACAACGTGGCTACACCTTC.

The CDR3 DNA is TGTGCCAGCAGCTTAAAGGGGACAGGCCCGTGGGATACGCAGTATTTT. Its protein is CASSLKGTGPWDTQYF. The V gene is TRBV11-2, the J gene TRBJ2-3, with TRBD1 matching over 8 bases. The CDR3 sequence is 16 residues long. Germline V gene sequence: CDR1 SGHAT, CDR2 FQNNGV. V shed 2 bases, J shed 6 bases, and the junction held 10 bases outside the gene matches.

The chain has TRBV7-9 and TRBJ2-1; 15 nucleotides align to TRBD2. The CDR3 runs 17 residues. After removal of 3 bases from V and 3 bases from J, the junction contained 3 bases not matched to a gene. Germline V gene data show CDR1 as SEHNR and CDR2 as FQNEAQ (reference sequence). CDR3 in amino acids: CASSFAGLAGGYNEQFF. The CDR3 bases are TGTGCCAGCAGCTTTGCGGGACTAGCGGGGGGCTACAATGAGCAGTTCTTC.

DNA of the CDR3: TGTGCCAGCAGCTTAGTGGGGAGGAGGTACACCTTC. It is translated as CASSLVGRRYTF. The V gene is TRBV7-2, the J gene TRBJ1-2; D gene uncertain. Per germline, CDR1 SGHTA and CDR2 FQGNSA. Trimming pared 1 base from V and 11 bases from J, leaving 11 bases between. The CDR3 has 12 amino acids.

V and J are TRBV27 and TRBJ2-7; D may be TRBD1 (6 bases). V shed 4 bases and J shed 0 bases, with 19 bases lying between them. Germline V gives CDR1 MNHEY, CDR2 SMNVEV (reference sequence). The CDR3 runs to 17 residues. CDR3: CASSSNYRTVSSYEQYF. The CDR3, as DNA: TGTGCCAGCAGTTCCAACTACCGGACAGTGAGCTCCTACGAGCAGTACTTC.

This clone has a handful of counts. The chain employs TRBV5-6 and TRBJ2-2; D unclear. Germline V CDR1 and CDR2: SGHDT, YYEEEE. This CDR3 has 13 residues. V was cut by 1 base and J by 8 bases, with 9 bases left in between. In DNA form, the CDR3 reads TGTGCCAGCAGCTTGTCATCGTGGGGGGAGCTGTTTTTT. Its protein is CASSLSSWGELFF.

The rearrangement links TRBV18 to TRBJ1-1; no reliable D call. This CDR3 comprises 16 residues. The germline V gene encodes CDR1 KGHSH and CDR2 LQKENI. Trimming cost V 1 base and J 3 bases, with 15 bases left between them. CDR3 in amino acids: CASSPRGRVADTEAFF. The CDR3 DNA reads TGTGCCAGCTCACCACGGGGTCGAGTAGCGGACACTGAAGCTTTCTTT.

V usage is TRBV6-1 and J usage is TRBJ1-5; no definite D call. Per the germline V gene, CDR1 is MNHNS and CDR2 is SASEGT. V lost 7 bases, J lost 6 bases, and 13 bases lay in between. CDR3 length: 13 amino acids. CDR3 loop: CASTPDWGQPQHF. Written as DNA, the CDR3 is TGTGCCAGCACTCCCGACTGGGGTCAGCCCCAGCATTTT.

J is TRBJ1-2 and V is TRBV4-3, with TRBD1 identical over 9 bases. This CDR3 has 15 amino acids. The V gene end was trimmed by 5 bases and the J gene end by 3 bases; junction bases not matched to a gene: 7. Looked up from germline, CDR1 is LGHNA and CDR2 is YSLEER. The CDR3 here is CASSDTGGADYGYTF. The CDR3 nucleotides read TGCGCCAGCAGCGATACAGGGGGCGCAGACTATGGCTACACCTTC.

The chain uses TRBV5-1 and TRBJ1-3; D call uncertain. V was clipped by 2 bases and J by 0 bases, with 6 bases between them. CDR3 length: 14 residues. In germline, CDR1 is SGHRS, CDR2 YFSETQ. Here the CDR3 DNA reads TGCGCCAGCAGCTTAGGGATCTCTGGAAACACCATATATTTT. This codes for CASSLGISGNTIYF.

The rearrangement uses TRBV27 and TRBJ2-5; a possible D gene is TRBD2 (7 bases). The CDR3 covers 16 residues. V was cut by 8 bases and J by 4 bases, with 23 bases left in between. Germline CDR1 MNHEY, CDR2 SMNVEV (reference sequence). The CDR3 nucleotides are TGTGCCAGCCTCCGAGTAGGGGGGGCTTCGAGAGAGACCCAGTACTTC. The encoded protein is CASLRVGGASRETQYF.

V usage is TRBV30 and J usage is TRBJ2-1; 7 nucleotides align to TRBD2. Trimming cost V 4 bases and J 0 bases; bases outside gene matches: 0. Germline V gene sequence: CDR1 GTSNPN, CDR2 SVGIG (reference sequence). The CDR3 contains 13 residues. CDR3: CAWTGGSYNEQFF. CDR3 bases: TGTGCCTGGACGGGGGGCTCCTACAATGAGCAGTTCTTC.

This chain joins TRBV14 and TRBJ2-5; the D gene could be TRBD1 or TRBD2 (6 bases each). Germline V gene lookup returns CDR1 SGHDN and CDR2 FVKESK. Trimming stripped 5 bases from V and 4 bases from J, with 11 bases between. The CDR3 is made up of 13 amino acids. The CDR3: CASSSGAGETQYF. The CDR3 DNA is TGTGCCAGCAGCTCGGGGGCGGGAGAGACCCAGTACTTC.

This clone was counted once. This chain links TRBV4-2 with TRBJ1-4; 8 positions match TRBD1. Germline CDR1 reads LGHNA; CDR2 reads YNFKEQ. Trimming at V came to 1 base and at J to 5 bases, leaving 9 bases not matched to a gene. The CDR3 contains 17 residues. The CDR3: CASSQVSMGQENEKLFF. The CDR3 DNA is TGTGCCAGCAGCCAAGTTTCAATGGGACAGGAAAATGAAAAACTGTTTTTT.

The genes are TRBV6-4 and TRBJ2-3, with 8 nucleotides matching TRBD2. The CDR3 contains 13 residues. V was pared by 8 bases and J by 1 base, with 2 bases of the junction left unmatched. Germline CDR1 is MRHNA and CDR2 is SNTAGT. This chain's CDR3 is CASRAGGTDTQYF. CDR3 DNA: TGTGCCAGCCGAGCGGGGGGCACAGATACGCAGTATTTT.

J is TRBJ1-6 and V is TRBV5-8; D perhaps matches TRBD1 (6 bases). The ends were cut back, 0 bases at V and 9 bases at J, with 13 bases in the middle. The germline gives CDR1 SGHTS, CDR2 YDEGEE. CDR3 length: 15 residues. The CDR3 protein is CASSLVRGGSSPLHF. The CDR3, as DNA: TGTGCCAGCAGCTTGGTGAGGGGGGGGAGTTCACCCCTCCACTTT.

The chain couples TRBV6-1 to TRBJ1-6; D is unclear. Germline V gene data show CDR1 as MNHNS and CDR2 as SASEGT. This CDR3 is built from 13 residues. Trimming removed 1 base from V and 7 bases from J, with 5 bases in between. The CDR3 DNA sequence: TGTGCCAGCAGTGAAGGAGGGAATTCACCCCTCCACTTT. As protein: CASSEGGNSPLHF.